Listed below are T cell receptor beta chains from one sample, sequenced in a study of blood T cell repertoires in COVID-19. Data came from immunoSEQ multiplex PCR; TCRdb stores just in-frame clones and leaves some out. The table has 200,000 to 250,000 clones, 85% seen once; the top ten hold approximately 18%. The sample consisted of PBMCs or T cells enriched from blood (not recorded which). The source is a man aged 35 to 55 who had recovered from COVID-19. Both conserved end residues are part of each CDR3. The D gene is left open where the match is weak. A row's size may be missing; if present it is once, few, many or a size class.

D | size | J | V | DNA | CDR3
TRBD2 | . | TRBJ2-1 | TRBV5-8 | TGTGCCAGCAGCTATGGCGGGAGTCGAAATGAGCAGTTCTTC | CASSYGGSRNEQFF
TRBD1 | . | TRBJ1-2 | TRBV7-9 | TGTGCCAGCAGCTTACGGGCAGGGGGCATCTATGGCTACACCTTC | CASSLRAGGIYGYTF
TRBD2 | . | TRBJ2-7 | TRBV4-2 | TGTGCCAGCAGACTAGCGGGAGGTCCCTACGAGCAGTACTTC | CASRLAGGPYEQYF
. | . | TRBJ1-5 | TRBV19 | TGTGCCAGTCTTTCTGTTAGTTGGAGCAATCAGCCCCAGCATTTT | CASLSVSWSNQPQHF
. | . | TRBJ2-5 | TRBV5-1 | TGCGCCAGCAGCTTGGGAGGTTCGGAGACCCAGTACTTC | CASSLGGSETQYF
TRBD2 | . | TRBJ2-7 | TRBV7-9 | TGTGCCAGCAGCTCGGGGGAAGGTAGCGGGAGGAAAAGCTACGAGCAGTACTTC | CASSSGEGSGRKSYEQYF
. | . | TRBJ2-5 | TRBV2 | TGTGCCAGCAGGTCGGGAAAACGGGACTCACAGAAAGAGACCCAGTACTTC | CASRSGKRDSQKETQYF
TRBD1 | . | TRBJ2-7 | TRBV4-1 | TGCGCCAGCAGCCAACTTTGGACAGGATCAAACTACGAGCAGTACTTC | CASSQLWTGSNYEQYF
TRBD2 | . | TRBJ2-7 | TRBV5-4 | TGTGCCAGCAGCCGAGCTAGCGGGGGGCAGACGTTCCACGAGCAGTACTTC | CASSRASGGQTFHEQYF
TRBD2 | . | TRBJ2-1 | TRBV4-1 | TGCGCCACCAGCGGCGGGAGCTCCTACAATGAGCAGTTCTTC | CATSGGSSYNEQFF
TRBD1 | . | TRBJ2-7 | TRBV5-6 | TGTGCCAGCAGCTTGGGAGGGACAGGGATGTACGAGCAGTACTTC | CASSLGGTGMYEQYF
. | . | TRBJ2-5 | TRBV11-3 | TGTGCCAGCAGCTTAGATATAGGTAGCTCACGGGGGACCCAGTACTTC | CASSLDIGSSRGTQYF
TRBD1 | . | TRBJ1-1 | TRBV16 | TGTGCCAGCGTACAGGGGGCCTACACTGAAGCTTTCTTT | CASVQGAYTEAFF
TRBD1 | . | TRBJ2-3 | TRBV24-1 | TGTGCCACCAGTGATTTCGGGACAGGGACCTTTGTTAGCACAGATACGCAGTATTTT | CATSDFGTGTFVSTDTQYF
. | . | TRBJ2-7 | TRBV27 | TGTGCCAGCAGTTTATCGCGGGACCCGGTGGCGAACGAGCAGTACTTC | CASSLSRDPVANEQYF
. | . | TRBJ1-5 | TRBV19 | TGTGCCAGTAGTTCTGGGACAAGTTATAGCAATCAGCCCCAGCATTTT | CASSSGTSYSNQPQHF
. | . | TRBJ2-1 | TRBV7-6 | TGTGCCAGCAGCTTAGCTTCTTACAATGAGCAGTTCTTC | CASSLASYNEQFF
. | once | TRBJ1-5 | TRBV4-1 | TGCGCCAGCAGCCCCCACGGCGGGGACCGCAATCAGCCCCAGCATTTT | CASSPHGGDRNQPQHF
TRBD1 | . | TRBJ2-7 | TRBV6-6 | TGTGCCAGCAGTTCCCCGGGACAGGGGGTTTACGAGCAGTACTTC | CASSSPGQGVYEQYF
TRBD1 | . | TRBJ2-7 | TRBV5-5 | TGTGCCAGCAGCTACCGCACAGGGGGCAACTACGAGCAGTACTTC | CASSYRTGGNYEQYF
TRBD2 | few | TRBJ2-2 | TRBV3-1/TRBV3-2 | TGTGCCAGCAGCCAGGGACTAGCGGCGTCAACCGGGGAGCTGTTTTTT | CASSQGLAASTGELFF
TRBD1 | . | TRBJ1-4 | TRBV28 | TGTGCCAGCAGTATACAGGGGGGAGTTAATGAAAAACTGTTTTTT | CASSIQGGVNEKLFF
TRBD2 | . | TRBJ2-7 | TRBV11-2 | TGTGCCAGTGCGGGAGGCTACTACGAGCAGTACTTC | CASAGGYYEQYF
TRBD1 | . | TRBJ2-3 | TRBV20-1 | TGCAGTGCCCCTAACCGGGACAGGAAACTTTTT | CSAPNRDRKLF
TRBD1 | . | TRBJ1-4 | TRBV24-1 | TGTGCCACCAGTGATGGGGACAGCTCTAATGAAAAACTGTTTTTT | CATSDGDSSNEKLFF
TRBD1 | . | TRBJ2-7 | TRBV2 | TGTGCCAGCAGTGAAGACAGGGGGAAGTACTTC | CASSEDRGKYF
. | . | TRBJ1-1 | TRBV5-1 | TGCGCCAGCAGAATGAGCCTTCGGAACACTGAAGCTTTCTTT | CASRMSLRNTEAFF
. | . | TRBJ2-4 | TRBV3-1/TRBV3-2 | TGTGCCAGCAGACCCTCCCGGAGTGGCATTCAGTACTTC | CASRPSRSGIQYF
. | . | TRBJ2-7 | TRBV27 | TGTGCCAGCAGTTTAGGGCGGACATACGAGCAGTACTTC | CASSLGRTYEQYF
. | . | TRBJ1-1 | TRBV18 | TGTGCCAGCTCACCCGCTATGAACACTGAAGCTTTCTTT | CASSPAMNTEAFF
. | . | TRBJ2-2 | TRBV4-3 | TGCGCCAGCAGCCAAGAGCGTTTTCTCGGTTTAACCGGGGAGCTGTTTTTT | CASSQERFLGLTGELFF
. | . | TRBJ2-3 | TRBV11-2 | TGTGCCAGCAGCTTAGCTGCAGATACGCAGTATTTT | CASSLAADTQYF
. | . | TRBJ1-5 | TRBV2 | TGTGCCAGCAGTCCAAATAGCAATCAGCCCCAGCATTTT | CASSPNSNQPQHF
. | . | TRBJ1-1 | TRBV30 | TGTGCCTGGAGTGTATTCGGGACACTTAACACTGAAGCTTTCTTT | CAWSVFGTLNTEAFF
. | . | TRBJ2-2 | TRBV7-3 | TGTGCCAGCAGCCGGTGGCGGGAAACCGGGGAGCTGTTTTTT | CASSRWRETGELFF
. | . | TRBJ1-6 | TRBV5-1 | TGCGCCAGCAGCTTGGCGGGGGGGGATTCACCCCTCCACTTT | CASSLAGGDSPLHF
. | . | TRBJ2-7 | TRBV9 | TGTGCCAGCAGCCCCGGAGGATACGAGCAGTACTTC | CASSPGGYEQYF
. | . | TRBJ2-7 | TRBV28 | TGTGCCAGCAGTGTGGACATTACCTACGAGCAGTACTTC | CASSVDITYEQYF
TRBD1 | . | TRBJ1-1 | TRBV6-5 | TGTGCCAGCAGTTACAATACAGGGGGCTGGACTGAAGCTTTCTTT | CASSYNTGGWTEAFF
. | . | TRBJ1-3 | TRBV11-1 | TGTGCCAGCAGCTTAGAGGCTGGAGGCGGAAACACCATATATTTT | CASSLEAGGGNTIYF
. | . | TRBJ2-7 | TRBV3-1/TRBV3-2 | TGTGCCAGCAGCCCGTGGACAGCCACCTACGAGCAGTACTTC | CASSPWTATYEQYF
TRBD2 | . | TRBJ2-7 | TRBV12-3/TRBV12-4 | TGTGCCAGCAGCGCGGGGGTCGAGCAGTACTTC | CASSAGVEQYF
. | . | TRBJ1-1 | TRBV11-1 | TGTGCCAGCAGCTTTGGAATAGGGGGAACTGAAGCTTTCTTT | CASSFGIGGTEAFF
. | . | TRBJ2-7 | TRBV4-1 | TGCGCCAGCAGCCAGGACCAGCCAGGGACAAGATACGAGCAGTACTTC | CASSQDQPGTRYEQYF
. | . | TRBJ2-1 | TRBV5-6 | TGTGCCAGCAGCTTCGGAGGGGTCGCGGGTGAGCAGTTCTTC | CASSFGGVAGEQFF
TRBD1 | . | TRBJ2-7 | TRBV7-2 | TGTGCCAGCAGCGGCCGGGACAGGGTACACGGGGGGCTGCGGGTGCAGTACTTC | CASSGRDRVHGGLRVQYF
TRBD1 | . | TRBJ1-1 | TRBV6-2/TRBV6-3 | TGTGCCAGCAGTTACTACCTTGGGACAGGGGAGCCTGAAGCTTTCTTT | CASSYYLGTGEPEAFF